This entry lists 25 T cell receptor beta chains sequenced from one sample in a study of shared clonotypes between healthy human individuals. TCRdb keeps only in-frame clones here, not all; method: immunoSEQ multiplex PCR. Among over 300,000 clones listed, around 90% were seen once. The sample consisted of memory CD8+ T cells sorted from blood. Subset meaning: CD45RO+ cells pooled with CCR7-negative TemRA cells. All receptors come from a man aged 18 to 35 in good health.

The CDR3 here is CASSEEVEYEQYF. DNA for the CDR3: TGTGCCAGCAGTGAAGAGGTAGAGTACGAGCAGTACTTC. J is TRBJ2-7 and V is TRBV2, with no clear D. The CDR3 runs to 13 residues. V gave up 1 base and J gave up 4 bases, with 8 bases separating them. Per germline, CDR1 SNHLY and CDR2 FYNNEI.

The V gene is TRBV6-5, the J gene TRBJ1-4; D not certain. The CDR3 consists of 11 residues. Per germline, CDR1 MNHEY and CDR2 SVGAGI. V lost 8 bases and J 5 bases, leaving 6 bases between the germline ends. CDR3 amino acids: CASLGNEKLFF. CDR3 coding DNA: TGTGCCAGCTTGGGGAATGAAAAACTGTTTTTT.

This sequence joins TRBV2 and TRBJ2-1; no clear D gene. Germline V gene sequence: CDR1 SNHLY, CDR2 FYNNEI. The CDR3 totals 11 residues. V shed 4 bases and J shed 9 bases, with 7 bases lying between them. The CDR3 coding sequence is TGTGCCAGCAGTGGGGTGTCTGAGCAGTTCTTC. Its protein product is CASSGVSEQFF.

The table lists this clone with a few counts. The chain uses TRBV29-1 and TRBJ2-1; D unclear. Germline V CDR1 and CDR2: SQVTM, ANQGSEA. V shed 1 base and J shed 0 bases, with 16 bases lying between them. The CDR3 runs to 17 residues. The DNA of the CDR3 is TGCAGCGTTGAAGGAGTATTGGCGGTAGCCTCCTACAATGAGCAGTTCTTC. Translation: CSVEGVLAVASYNEQFF.

V is TRBV29-1 and J is TRBJ2-3, with 10 bases lining up with TRBD2. The CDR3 covers 16 residues. V lost 6 bases, J lost 0 bases, and 9 bases stayed unmatched. Germline V gives CDR1 SQVTM, CDR2 ANQGSEA. The CDR3 is CSVYHTSGDSTDTQYF. Written as DNA, the CDR3 is TGCAGCGTCTACCACACTAGCGGGGATAGCACAGATACGCAGTATTTT.

CDR3 amino acids: CASSSLAGGYNEQFF. DNA of the CDR3: TGTGCCAGCAGCAGCCTAGCGGGGGGATACAATGAGCAGTTCTTC. The rearrangement uses TRBV7-6 and TRBJ2-1; 11 nucleotides agree with TRBD2. Germline lookup yields CDR1 SGHVS and CDR2 FNYEAQ. V was pared by 5 bases and J by 4 bases, with 4 bases of the junction left unmatched. The CDR3 totals 15 residues.

The genes are TRBV4-2 and TRBJ1-2; 7 nucleotides match TRBD1. Losses at the gene ends were 0 bases for V and 4 bases for J; bases not matched to a gene: 8. The CDR3 has 16 amino acids. Germline CDR1 LGHNA, CDR2 YNFKEQ. CDR3 in DNA: TGTGCCAGCAGCCAAGAGAGGACAGGACAGCCCTATGGCTACACCTTC. Its translation is CASSQERTGQPYGYTF.

V and J are TRBV5-8 and TRBJ2-5; the D gene is possibly TRBD1 (5 bases). The V end lost 1 base, the J end lost 2 bases, and 6 bases lay between the germline ends. CDR1 and CDR2 from the germline V gene are SGHTS and YDEGEE. This CDR3 is 13 amino acids long. This CDR3 is CASSLRQQETQYF. For the CDR3, the DNA is TGTGCCAGCAGCTTGAGACAGCAAGAGACCCAGTACTTC.

J is TRBJ2-1 and V is TRBV11-2; D is uncertain. The CDR3 length is 13 residues. V was cut by 0 bases and J by 4 bases, with 4 bases left in between. CDR1 and CDR2 from the germline V gene are SGHAT and FQNNGV. CDR3 DNA sequence: TGTGCCAGCAGCTTAGAAGAGTACAATGAGCAGTTCTTC. Translation gives CASSLEEYNEQFF.

The J gene is TRBJ2-3, the V gene TRBV5-4; no definite D call. Germline-derived CDR1 and CDR2 are SGHNT and YYREEE (reference sequence). V was trimmed by 0 bases and J by 1 base, leaving 15 bases between them. CDR3 length: 17 amino acids. The CDR3 region has the DNA TGTGCCAGCAGCTTGGAGTTTTCGCGTCTTGGCACAGATACGCAGTATTTT. Protein: CASSLEFSRLGTDTQYF.

The V call is TRBV6-5, the J call TRBJ2-1; TRBD2 aligns across 8 bases. Germline CDR1 MNHEY, CDR2 SVGAGI. Unmatched junction bases numbered 9, after V lost 2 bases and J lost 9 bases. CDR3 length equals 15 residues. The CDR3 is CASSYVAGRSGEQFF. DNA for the CDR3: TGTGCCAGCAGTTACGTAGCGGGGAGGTCCGGTGAGCAGTTCTTC.

The CDR3 sequence: CATDSTDPSTEAFF. CDR3 nucleotides: TGTGCCACTGACTCTACAGACCCTAGCACTGAAGCTTTCTTT. V gene TRBV7-8 combines with J gene TRBJ1-1; D not resolved. The CDR3 covers 14 residues. Germline CDR1 is SGHVS and CDR2 is FQNEAQ. V was pared by 10 bases and J by 4 bases, with 19 bases between.

This clone was seen just once. The chain links TRBV4-1 to TRBJ1-2, with D possibly being TRBD1 (5 bases). V dropped 1 base and J dropped 4 bases, with 16 bases sitting between them. This CDR3 region has 16 residues. Germline CDR1 and CDR2: MGHRA and YSYEKL. Written as DNA, the CDR3 is TGCGCCAGCAGCCAAGGGGAGGGCGAGGGACTCTATGGCTACACCTTC. Translated: CASSQGEGEGLYGYTF.

V is TRBV6-5 and J is TRBJ2-5; D is unclear. The CDR3 is made up of 11 amino acids. Trimming pared 2 bases from V and 7 bases from J, leaving 5 bases between. Germline V gene lookup returns CDR1 MNHEY and CDR2 SVGAGI. Here the CDR3 DNA reads TGTGCCAGCAGTTACGGGCCGACCCAGTACTTC. Protein product: CASSYGPTQYF.

The chain recombines TRBV21-1 with TRBJ2-2. TRBV21-1 is a documented pseudogene. CDR3 length: 15 amino acids. CDR3 coding DNA: TGTGCCAGCAGCAAGGTAGGGACCGACACCGGGGAGCTGTTTTTT. As protein: CASSKVGTDTGELFF.

This chain joins TRBV7-8 and TRBJ2-7, with D perhaps TRBD1 or TRBD2 (7 bases each). The CDR3 covers 16 residues. The V end was cut by 1 base, the J end by 6 bases, with 19 bases between. Germline CDR1 and CDR2: SGHVS and FQNEAQ. CDR3 in amino acids: CASSLVDQGEGAEQYF. In DNA form, the CDR3 reads TGTGCCAGCAGCTTAGTCGATCAGGGGGAGGGCGCCGAGCAGTACTTC.

The J gene is TRBJ2-5, the V gene TRBV13; weak D call: TRBD2 (6 bases). The CDR3 has 14 residues. The germline V gene encodes CDR1 PRHDT and CDR2 FYEKMQ (reference sequence). Trimming pared 0 bases from V and 4 bases from J, leaving 9 bases between. CDR3 coding DNA: TGTGCCAGCAGCTTAGGTCCGGGAGCAGAGACCCAGTACTTC. This gives the protein CASSLGPGAETQYF.

This chain joins TRBV27 and TRBJ2-5, with no clear D. V dropped 7 bases and J dropped 0 bases, with 12 bases sitting between them. The CDR3 sequence is 14 residues long. The germline V gene encodes CDR1 MNHEY and CDR2 SMNVEV (reference sequence). The CDR3, as DNA: TGTGCCAGCATCTTCACTACGTACCAAGAGACCCAGTACTTC. This encodes CASIFTTYQETQYF.

The chain joins TRBV4-3 to TRBJ2-3; D is ambiguous. In germline, CDR1 is LGHNA, CDR2 YSLEER. This CDR3 is 13 amino acids long. Trimming removed 2 bases from V and 1 base from J, with 4 bases in between. The CDR3 loop reads CASSQLGTDTQYF. CDR3 nucleotides: TGCGCCAGCAGCCAACTCGGCACAGATACGCAGTATTTT.

This chain links TRBV7-6 with TRBJ2-7; D unresolved. The CDR3 loop spans 16 amino acids. CDR1 and CDR2 from the germline V gene are SGHVS and FNYEAQ. V shed 1 base and J shed 3 bases, with 16 bases lying between them. The chain's CDR3 is CASSLGWPETSYEQYF. The CDR3 region has the DNA TGTGCCAGCAGCTTAGGGTGGCCAGAAACAAGCTACGAGCAGTACTTC.

V and J are TRBV7-2 and TRBJ1-2; 7 bases are shared with TRBD1. The CDR3 spans 13 residues. Unmatched junction bases numbered 6, after V lost 11 bases and J lost 0 bases. Germline V gene data show CDR1 as SGHTA and CDR2 as FQGNSA. The CDR3 protein is CAGDSVPNYGYTF. CDR3 DNA sequence: TGTGCCGGGGACAGCGTCCCTAACTATGGCTACACCTTC.

V is TRBV13 and J is TRBJ2-5; TRBD1 might be the D (7 bases). This CDR3 comprises 15 residues. Trimming left V 5 bases short and J 5 bases short, with 18 bases between. Germline V gene data show CDR1 as PRHDT and CDR2 as FYEKMQ (reference sequence). In nucleotides, the CDR3 is TGTGCCAGCAGCACGCACCAGGGGGAGGAGGAGACCCAGTACTTC. This codes for CASSTHQGEEETQYF.

This clone was picked up many times. The genes are TRBV27 and TRBJ2-7; 9 nucleotides agree with TRBD1. Germline CDR1 MNHEY, CDR2 SMNVEV (reference sequence). The CDR3 loop spans 13 amino acids. The J segment lost 3 bases and the V segment lost 5 bases, leaving 2 bases of the junction unmatched. DNA for the CDR3: TGTGCCAGCAGTATGGGACAGGGCTACGAGCAGTACTTC. Translating gives CASSMGQGYEQYF.

The chain employs TRBV4-1 and TRBJ1-2; D is possibly TRBD1 (5 bases). The CDR3 has 16 residues. Germline CDR1 is MGHRA and CDR2 is YSYEKL. Between the trimmed V and J ends, which lost 1 base and 2 bases, there was a span of 14 bases. CDR3 bases: TGCGCCAGCAGCCAAGGTCGCGGGGACCACAACTATGGCTACACCTTC. This codes for CASSQGRGDHNYGYTF.

V usage is TRBV7-9 and J usage is TRBJ2-5; the D call may be TRBD1 or TRBD2 (5 bases each). The CDR3 consists of 15 residues. Germline loops: CDR1 SEHNR, CDR2 FQNEAQ (reference sequence). V lost 5 bases to trimming and J lost 5 bases, with 18 bases between them. Here the CDR3 DNA reads TGTGCCAGCAGCCTAAACCGGGGCCTCCGGGAGACCCAGTACTTC. Its protein is CASSLNRGLRETQYF. The full variable domain, rest sourced from reference TRBV7-9 and TRBJ2-5, is DTGVSQNPRHKITKRGQNVTFRCDPISEHNRLYWYRQTLGQGPEFLTYFQNEAQLEKSRLLSDRFSAERPKGSFSTLEIQRTEQGDSAMYLCASSLNRGLRETQYFGPGTRLLVL.